Listed below are T cell receptor beta chains from one sample, sequenced in a study of early T cells in non-severe SARS-CoV-2 infection. TCRdb re-derived calls from the 5' RACE reads in MiXCR, one entry per CDR3 protein. The repertoire holds fewer than 100,000 distinct CDR3 sequences, over 9% seen once, with nearly 5% in the top ten. The source material was whole blood. The receptors derive from an adult who was a healthcare worker with PCR-confirmed SARS-CoV-2 infection or an uninfected control (not recorded which). Each CDR3 is given with its conserved first and last residue. A D gene is named only where the DNA matches it firmly. Clone size is not always given. Where it is, it says once, few, many or a class for expanded clones.

many	TRBV11-2	TRBD2	TRBJ2-7	TGTGCCAGCAGCTTATGGATAGGGACTAGCGCTTACGAGCAGTACTTC	CASSLWIGTSAYEQYF
.	TRBV4-2	TRBD1	TRBJ2-2	TGTGCCAGCAGCCAGGGGACAGCTCCTACGAACACCGGGGAGCTGTTTTTT	CASSQGTAPTNTGELFF
many	TRBV6-5	.	TRBJ1-2	TGTGCCAGCAGTACCCCGTTCTACTATGGCTACACCTTC	CASSTPFYYGYTF
.	TRBV19	.	TRBJ1-3	TGTGCCAGTAGTATTCAGGCCGCCGCATCTGGAAACACCATATATTTT	CASSIQAAASGNTIYF
.	TRBV28	.	TRBJ2-7	TGTGCCAGCAGCTCTCGTGGGCAGCAGTACTTC	CASSSRGQQYF
many	TRBV28	.	TRBJ1-5	TGTGCCAGCAGTGGAGGGGTAATTTCCGATCAGCCCCAGCATTTT	CASSGGVISDQPQHF
.	TRBV27	.	TRBJ2-7	TGTGCCAGCAGTATAGCCTACGAGCAGTACTTC	CASSIAYEQYF
.	TRBV28	.	TRBJ2-1	TGTGCCAGCACACGGGGCTCCTACAATGAGCAGTTCTTC	CASTRGSYNEQFF
few	TRBV4-1	TRBD1	TRBJ2-1	TGCGCCAGCAGCCTGGGACAGGTAGGGGACAATGAGCAGTTCTTC	CASSLGQVGDNEQFF
.	TRBV27	.	TRBJ1-5	TGTGCCAGCAGTTTGACTTGGGACTTAAGGGGCAATCAGCCCCAGCATTTT	CASSLTWDLRGNQPQHF
.	TRBV7-8	.	TRBJ2-7	TGTGCCAGCAGCTTAGGCGTAGAGTATCTGGAGCAGTACTTC	CASSLGVEYLEQYF
.	TRBV7-9	.	TRBJ2-3	TGTGCCAGCAGCTTAAGGATACAGACACGCGGCACAGATACGCAGTATTTT	CASSLRIQTRGTDTQYF
many	TRBV9	TRBD1	TRBJ2-2	TGTGCCAGCAGCCCCAGGAGACAGGGCCGGGTCCCCGGGGAGCTGTTTTTT	CASSPRRQGRVPGELFF
few	TRBV15	.	TRBJ1-1	TGTGCCACCAGCAGAGATAGACAGCCCGAAGCTTTCTTT	CATSRDRQPEAFF
many	TRBV6-1	TRBD1	TRBJ1-5	TGTGCCAGCAGCGCACTTACCCAGTCTGGACAGGGAGGCACATATAGCAATCAGCCCCAGCATTTT	CASSALTQSGQGGTYSNQPQHF
many	TRBV28	.	TRBJ1-2	TGTGCCAGCCTCAGGGTTGACTATGGCTACACCTTC	CASLRVDYGYTF
.	TRBV27	.	TRBJ2-4	TGTGCCAGCAAGGCGGGTGGGGGAAACATTCAGTACTTC	CASKAGGGNIQYF
few	TRBV5-5	TRBD2	TRBJ2-3	TGTGCCAGCAGCTTTACGACTAGCGCGGAGGCAGATACGCAGTATTTT	CASSFTTSAEADTQYF
many	TRBV18	.	TRBJ2-7	TGTGCCAGCTCATTGGAGACACTCGCCGAGCAGTACTTC	CASSLETLAEQYF
.	TRBV7-9	.	TRBJ2-3	TGTGCCAGCAGCTTAGTGGCAGATACGCAGTATTTT	CASSLVADTQYF
many	TRBV7-6	.	TRBJ2-1	TGTGCCAGCAGCTTAGTTTACAATGAGCAGTTCTTC	CASSLVYNEQFF
.	TRBV29-1	.	TRBJ1-4	TGCAGCGTTGGGACAGTAAATGAAAAACTGTTTTTT	CSVGTVNEKLFF
many	TRBV19	.	TRBJ2-1	TGTGCCAGTAGTATGGGACGGAACAATGAGCAGTTCTTC	CASSMGRNNEQFF
few	TRBV30	.	TRBJ1-2	TGTGCCTGGACCGCTCAAAAGGAGTTAGGCTATGGCTACACCTTC	CAWTAQKELGYGYTF
many	TRBV12-3/TRBV12-4	.	TRBJ2-7	TGTGCCAGCAGTTTAGGCGGACTTACCTCCTACGAGCAGTACTTC	CASSLGGLTSYEQYF
many	TRBV7-8	.	TRBJ2-7	TGTGCCAGCAGCTTATTACGGGGCCAAGAGCAGTACTTC	CASSLLRGQEQYF
many	TRBV9	TRBD1	TRBJ1-6	TGTGCCAGCAGCCCCCGGGACAGCTATAATTCACCCCTCCACTTT	CASSPRDSYNSPLHF
few	TRBV11-3	TRBD1	TRBJ2-2	TGTGCCAGCAGCTTTGGGACAGGGAACACCGGGGAGCTGTTTTTT	CASSFGTGNTGELFF
many	TRBV7-9	.	TRBJ2-2	TGTGCCAGCAGGGAAGCTTCGAACACCGGGGAGCTGTTTTTT	CASREASNTGELFF
many	TRBV11-3	.	TRBJ2-2	TGTGCCAGCAGCTTACAGGGGGAGCTGTTTTTT	CASSLQGELFF
few	TRBV29-1	.	TRBJ2-3	TGCAGTTTCTTAGGGACAGATACGCAGTATTTT	CSFLGTDTQYF
many	TRBV6-1	.	TRBJ1-5	TGTGCCAGCAGTGAAGGTGGGGTCCGCCAGCCCCAGCATTTT	CASSEGGVRQPQHF
many	TRBV28	TRBD1	TRBJ1-1	TGTGCCAGCAGTTTAACGGGACAGGGGGCCACTGAAGCTTTCTTT	CASSLTGQGATEAFF
many	TRBV7-2	.	TRBJ2-5	TGTGCCAGCAGCTTAGCCTCAGGGGTAGAGACCCAGTACTTC	CASSLASGVETQYF
.	TRBV20-1	.	TRBJ2-7	TGCAGTGCGAAAGAGGGGATCCGGGAGCAGTACTTC	CSAKEGIREQYF